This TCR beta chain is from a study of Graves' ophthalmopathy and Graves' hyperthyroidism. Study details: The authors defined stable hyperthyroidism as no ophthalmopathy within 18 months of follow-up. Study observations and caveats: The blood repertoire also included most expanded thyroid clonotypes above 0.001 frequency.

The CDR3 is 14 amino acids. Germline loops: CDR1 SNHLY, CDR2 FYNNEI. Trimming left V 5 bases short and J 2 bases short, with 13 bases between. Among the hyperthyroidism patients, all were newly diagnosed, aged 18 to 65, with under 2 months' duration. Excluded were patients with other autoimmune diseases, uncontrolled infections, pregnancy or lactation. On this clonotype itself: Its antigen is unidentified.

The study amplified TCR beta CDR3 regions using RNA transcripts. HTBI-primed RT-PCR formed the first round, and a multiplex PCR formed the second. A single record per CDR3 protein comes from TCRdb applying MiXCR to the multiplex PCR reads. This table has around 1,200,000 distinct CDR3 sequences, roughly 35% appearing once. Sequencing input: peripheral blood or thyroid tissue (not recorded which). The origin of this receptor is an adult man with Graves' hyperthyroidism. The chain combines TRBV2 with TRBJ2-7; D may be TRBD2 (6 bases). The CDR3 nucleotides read TGTGCCAGCAGTTACCAGCGGGCCACCTACGAGCAGTACTTC. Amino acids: CASSYQRATYEQYF. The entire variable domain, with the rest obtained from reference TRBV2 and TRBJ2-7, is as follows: EPEVTQTPSHQVTQMGQEVILRCVPISNHLYFYWYRQILGQKVEFLVSFYNNEISEKSEIFDDQFSVERPDGSNFTLKIRSTKLEDSAMYFCASSYQRATYEQYFGPGTRLTVT.